Each of the 21 T cell receptor beta chains below was sequenced from the same sample in a study of breast tumors, draining lymph nodes, adjacent tissues. TCRdb redid the calling of the multiplex PCR reads with MiXCR, one entry per CDR3 protein. Of more than 10,000 distinct CDR3 sequences detected, roughly half appear once; the ten largest clones hold roughly 37%. The specimen was tumor-adjacent breast tissue. These receptors came from a female donor with breast cancer. Some clones in this sample may be carry-over from other donors' samples.

The chain couples TRBV6-4 to TRBJ2-1, with 8 bases aligning to TRBD2. Germline V gives CDR1 MRHNA, CDR2 SNTAGT. The CDR3 consists of 16 residues. Unmatched junction bases numbered 7, after V lost 2 bases and J lost 4 bases. The CDR3, as DNA: TGTGCCAGCAGTGACGGTAGAGTAGCGGGGTACAATGAGCAGTTCTTC. Translation: CASSDGRVAGYNEQFF.

The chain combines TRBV7-9 with TRBJ1-2, with D unclear. Deletions cut 1 base from V and 4 bases from J, with 10 bases between. Germline assignment: CDR1 SEHNR and CDR2 FQNEAQ (reference sequence). This CDR3 has 14 amino acids. CDR3 in amino acids: CASSLVGKGYGYTF. The CDR3 nucleotides are TGTGCCAGCAGCTTAGTGGGCAAAGGCTATGGCTACACCTTC.

The CDR3 is CASSTQGSNQPQHF. The CDR3 region has the DNA TGTGCCAGCAGCACTCAGGGGAGCAATCAGCCCCAGCATTTT. The chain employs TRBV7-9 and TRBJ1-5; weak D call: TRBD1 (6 bases). The CDR3 covers 14 residues. Deletions cut 5 bases from V and 1 base from J, with 9 bases between. Germline V gene data show CDR1 as SEHNR and CDR2 as FQNEAQ (reference sequence). Full variable domain (rest looked up from reference TRBV7-9 and TRBJ1-5): DTGVSQNPRHKITKRGQNVTFRCDPISEHNRLYWYRQTLGQGPEFLTYFQNEAQLEKSRLLSDRFSAERPKGSFSTLEIQRTEQGDSAMYLCASSTQGSNQPQHFGDGTRLSIL.

The V and J genes are TRBV25-1 and TRBJ2-3; D gene ambiguous. The V gene's germline CDR1 is MGHDK and CDR2 SYGVNS. V lost 5 bases, J lost 11 bases, and 14 bases lay in between. The CDR3 has 12 residues. The chain's CDR3 is CASSRSYNEQYF. The CDR3 region has the DNA TGTGCCAGCAGTCGCTCATACAATGAGCAGTATTTT.

This clonotype is classed as medium-sized. The chain links TRBV30 to TRBJ1-6, with a tentative D call TRBD1 (5 bases). The germline V and J ends were trimmed by 5 bases and 7 bases, with 12 bases remaining between them. Germline V gene lookup returns CDR1 GTSNPN and CDR2 SVGIG (reference sequence). The CDR3 is 13 amino acids. The CDR3 DNA reads TGTGCCTGGGCGGGGGAGATCAATTCACCCCTCCACTTT. It is translated as CAWAGEINSPLHF. Combining the CDR3 with reference TRBV30 and TRBJ1-6 gives the whole variable domain SQTIHQWPATLVQPVGSPLSLECTVEGTSNPNLYWYRQAAGRGLQLLFYSVGIGQISSEVPQNLSASRPQDRQFILSSKKLLLSDSGFYLCAWAGEINSPLHFGNGTRLTVT.

This clonotype was observed at least ten times. This may be a read error: a much more frequent sequence differs by one nucleotide. This chain connects TRBV9 to TRBJ2-1; TRBD1 matches 8 bases. The CDR3 loop spans 15 amino acids. Germline V gene lookup returns CDR1 SGDLS and CDR2 YYNGEE. CDR3 in DNA: TGTGCCAACACTCCAGGGGGCGCATCCTACAATGAGCCGTTCTTC. Residues: CANTPGGASYNEPFF. Supplemented by reference TRBV9 and TRBJ2-1, the full variable domain reads DSGVTQTPKHLITATGQRVTLRCSPRSGDLSVYWYQQSLDQGLQFLIQYYNGEERAKGNILERFSAQQFPDLHSELNLSSLELGDSALYFCANTPGGASYNEPFFGPGTRLTVL.

The genes are TRBV4-1 and TRBJ2-3; 9 nucleotides match TRBD2. This CDR3 has 15 amino acids. Trimming removed 4 bases from V and 10 bases from J; junction bases left unmatched: 12. Germline V gene sequence: CDR1 MGHRA, CDR2 YSYEKL. CDR3 region: CASSLAFSGGLPQYF. The CDR3 DNA is TGCGCCAGCAGCCTTGCCTTTAGCGGGGGTCTCCCGCAGTATTTT.

The V and J genes are TRBV9 and TRBJ2-2; 11 positions match TRBD1. The germline gives CDR1 SGDLS, CDR2 YYNGEE. Trimming removed 0 bases from V and 5 bases from J; junction bases left unmatched: 9. The CDR3 is 18 amino acids. The DNA of the CDR3 is TGTGCCAGCAGCGTAGTAGGGGGGGGACAGGGGGAAACCGGGGAGCTGTTTTTT. It codes for CASSVVGGGQGETGELFF. The full variable domain, in which reference TRBV9 and TRBJ2-2 provide the parts outside the CDR3, is DSGVTQTPKHLITATGQRVTLRCSPRSGDLSVYWYQQSLDQGLQFLIQYYNGEERAKGNILERFSAQQFPDLHSELNLSSLELGDSALYFCASSVVGGGQGETGELFFGEGSRLTVL.

This clonotype rates as medium-sized. The CDR3 here is CASSNRGPYEQYF. In DNA, the CDR3 is TGTGCCAGCAGCAACAGGGGGCCCTACGAGCAGTACTTC. The gene calls are TRBV7-9 and TRBJ2-7; 9 positions match TRBD1. The CDR3 covers 13 residues. The germline V gene has CDR1 SEHNR and CDR2 FQNEAQ (reference sequence). V lost 5 bases, J lost 2 bases, and 1 base stayed unmatched.

V gene TRBV12-3 or TRBV12-4 combines with J gene TRBJ2-7; TRBD1 is a possible D gene (5 bases). V gave up 3 bases and J gave up 7 bases, with 19 bases separating them. The CDR3 runs to 15 residues. Here the CDR3 reads CASSFGRVRLQEQYF. The CDR3 region has the DNA TGTGCCAGCAGTTTCGGCAGGGTGCGCCTTCAAGAGCAGTACTTC.

By share of the sample, this clonotype is medium-sized. The chain carries TRBV12-3 or TRBV12-4 and TRBJ2-7, with 7 bases aligning to TRBD1. J gave up 5 bases and V 6 bases, and 7 bases lay outside the gene matches. This CDR3 has 13 residues. The CDR3 loop is CASSRDSIHEQYF. As DNA, the CDR3 is TGTGCCAGCAGCCGGGACAGCATTCACGAGCAGTACTTC.

In its sample, this clonotype was seen a few times. This sequence joins TRBV30 and TRBJ1-5; the D is unclear. The germline V gene has CDR1 GTSNPN and CDR2 SVGIG (reference sequence). V lost 2 bases, J lost 1 base, and 6 bases lay in between. The CDR3 has 13 residues. Here the CDR3 reads CAWSINSNQPQHF. CDR3 coding DNA: TGTGCCTGGAGTATAAACAGCAATCAGCCCCAGCATTTT.

This clonotype showed up many times. This chain connects TRBV28 to TRBJ1-5, with D possibly being TRBD1 (5 bases). Trimming cost V 2 bases and J 8 bases, with 19 bases left between them. CDR1 is MDHEN and CDR2 is SYDVKM in the germline V gene. The CDR3 has 16 residues. The CDR3, as DNA: TGTGCCAGCAGTTTAGGGGACCTCCTGAAATCTAAGCCCCAGCATTTT. Translation: CASSLGDLLKSKPQHF. The variable domain in full, with the rest retrieved from reference TRBV28 and TRBJ1-5, is DVKVTQSSRYLVKRTGEKVFLECVQDMDHENMFWYRQDPGLGLRLIYFSYDVKMKEKGDIPEGYSVSREKKERFSLILESASTNQTSMYLCASSLGDLLKSKPQHFGDGTRLSIL.

A note on this clonotype: This sequence may be a read error, since a much larger clone differs from it by one base. The V gene is TRBV24-1, the J gene TRBJ1-2, with D unclear. The germline CDR1 and CDR2 sequences are KGHDR and SFDVKD. The CDR3 consists of 14 residues. The CDR3 DNA reads TGTGCCACCAGTGGACCTACCGACCCCTATAGCTACACCTTC. Residues: CATSGPTDPYSYTF.

This clonotype showed up just a few times. J is TRBJ1-1 and V is TRBV7-3, with D maybe TRBD1 (5 bases). In germline, CDR1 is SGHTA, CDR2 FQGTGA. CDR3 length: 14 residues. V was shortened by 2 bases and J by 1 base, with 8 bases between the two germline ends. CDR3 nucleotide sequence: TGTGCCAGCAGCTTAGGGGGTCAGAACACTGAAGCTTTCTTT. Protein product: CASSLGGQNTEAFF.

The rearrangement links TRBV24-1 to TRBJ2-7, with 9 nucleotides matching TRBD1. The germline V gene encodes CDR1 KGHDR and CDR2 SFDVKD. Trimming took 5 bases from V and 5 from J; bases not matched to a gene: 9. The CDR3 is made up of 15 amino acids. The CDR3 bases are TGTGCCACCAGTGTAAATTACGGACAGGGGAACGAGCAGTACTTC. Translation gives CATSVNYGQGNEQYF.

The rearrangement links TRBV4-2 to TRBJ2-7; 10 nucleotides align to TRBD1. Germline loops: CDR1 LGHNA, CDR2 YNFKEQ. The CDR3 runs to 17 residues. After removal of 0 bases from V and 5 bases from J, the junction contained 10 bases not matched to a gene. CDR3 in amino acids: CASSQDASGDRGHEQYF. The CDR3 DNA is TGTGCCAGCAGCCAAGATGCCAGCGGGGACAGGGGACACGAGCAGTACTTC.

The rearrangement uses TRBV6-5 and TRBJ1-2; TRBD1 matches at 7 bases. There are 13 residues in the CDR3. In germline, CDR1 is MNHEY, CDR2 SVGAGI. V dropped 6 bases and J dropped 4; count of bases not matched to a gene: 5. The CDR3 DNA reads as TGTGCCAGCAGAGACGGACAGGTCTATGGCTACACCTTC. It specifies CASRDGQVYGYTF.

The V call is TRBV4-1, the J call TRBJ1-2; the match to TRBD1 covers 10 bases. Germline CDR1 MGHRA, CDR2 YSYEKL. This CDR3 spans 14 amino acids. Trimming took 4 bases from V and 7 from J; bases not matched to a gene: 6. The CDR3 DNA reads as TGCGCCAGCAGCCTACGACAGGGGGCGCGTGGCTACACCTTC. It specifies CASSLRQGARGYTF.

In its sample, this clonotype ranks as medium-sized. The V gene is TRBV12-3 or TRBV12-4, the J gene TRBJ1-2; 7 bases line up with TRBD1. This CDR3 comprises 17 residues. V dropped 3 bases and J dropped 2; count of bases not matched to a gene: 12. The CDR3 sequence: CASSLIFGQATNYGYTF. CDR3 DNA: TGTGCCAGCAGTTTGATTTTCGGACAGGCGACAAACTATGGCTACACCTTC.

About this clonotype itself: The junction and the germline gene differ at one end; a read error may be behind it. The genes are TRBV6-5 and TRBJ2-3, with 9 bases lining up with TRBD1. Germline loops: CDR1 MNHEY, CDR2 SVGAGI. CDR3 length: 10 amino acids. The CDR3 protein is CASRSGTGIF. CDR3 DNA sequence: TGTGCCAGCAGGTCAGGGACAGGGATTTTT.